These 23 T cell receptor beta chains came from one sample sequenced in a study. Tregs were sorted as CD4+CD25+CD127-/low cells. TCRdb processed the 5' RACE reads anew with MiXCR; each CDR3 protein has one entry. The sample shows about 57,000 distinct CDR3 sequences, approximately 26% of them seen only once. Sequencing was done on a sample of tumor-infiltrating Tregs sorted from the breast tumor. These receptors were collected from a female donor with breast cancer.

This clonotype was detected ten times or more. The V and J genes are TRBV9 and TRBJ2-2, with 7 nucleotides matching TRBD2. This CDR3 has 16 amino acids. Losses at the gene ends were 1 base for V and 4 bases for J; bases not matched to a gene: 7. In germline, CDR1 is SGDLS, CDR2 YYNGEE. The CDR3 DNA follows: TGTGCCAGCAGCGTAACTATAGCGGGTTCCACCGGGGAGCTGTTTTTT. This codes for CASSVTIAGSTGELFF.

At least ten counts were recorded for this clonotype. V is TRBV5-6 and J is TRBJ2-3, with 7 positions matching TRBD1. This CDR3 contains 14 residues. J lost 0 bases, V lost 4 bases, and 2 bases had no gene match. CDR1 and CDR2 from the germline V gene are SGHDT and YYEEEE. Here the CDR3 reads CASSPGQSTDTQYF. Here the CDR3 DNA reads TGTGCCAGCAGCCCGGGACAGAGCACAGATACGCAGTATTTT.

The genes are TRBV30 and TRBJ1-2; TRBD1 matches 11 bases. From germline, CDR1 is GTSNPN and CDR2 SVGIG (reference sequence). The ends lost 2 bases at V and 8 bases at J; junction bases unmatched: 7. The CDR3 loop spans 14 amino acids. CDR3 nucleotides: TGTGCCTGGAGTCCGGACAGGGGGCGAGGGGGCTACACCTTC. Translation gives CAWSPDRGRGGYTF. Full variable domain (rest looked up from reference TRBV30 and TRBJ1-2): SQTIHQWPATLVQPVGSPLSLECTVEGTSNPNLYWYRQAAGRGLQLLFYSVGIGQISSEVPQNLSASRPQDRQFILSSKKLLLSDSGFYLCAWSPDRGRGGYTFGSGTRLTVV.

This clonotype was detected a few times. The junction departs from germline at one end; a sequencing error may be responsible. The CDR3 region is CSADKLSGRGTVELFF. CDR3 DNA: TGCAGTGCCGACAAACTTAGCGGGAGGGGCACCGTGGAGCTGTTTTTT. V and J are TRBV20-1 and TRBJ2-2; 11 nucleotides align to TRBD2. Germline V lookup: CDR1 DFQATT, CDR2 SNEGSKA (reference sequence). This CDR3 has 16 residues.

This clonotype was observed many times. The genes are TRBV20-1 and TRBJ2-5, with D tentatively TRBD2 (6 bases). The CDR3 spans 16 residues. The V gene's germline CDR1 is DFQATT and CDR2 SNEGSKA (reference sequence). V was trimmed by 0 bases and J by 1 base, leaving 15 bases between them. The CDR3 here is CSARDGGLGPQETQYF. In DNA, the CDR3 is TGCAGTGCTAGAGACGGAGGGCTAGGGCCCCAAGAGACCCAGTACTTC.

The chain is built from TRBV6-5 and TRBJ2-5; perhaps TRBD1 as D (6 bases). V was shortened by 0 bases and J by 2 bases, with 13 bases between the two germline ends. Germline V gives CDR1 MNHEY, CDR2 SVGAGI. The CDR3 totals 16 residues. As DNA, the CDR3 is TGTGCCAGCAGTTACTCGTGGGACATCTCTCAAGAGACCCAGTACTTC. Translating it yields CASSYSWDISQETQYF.

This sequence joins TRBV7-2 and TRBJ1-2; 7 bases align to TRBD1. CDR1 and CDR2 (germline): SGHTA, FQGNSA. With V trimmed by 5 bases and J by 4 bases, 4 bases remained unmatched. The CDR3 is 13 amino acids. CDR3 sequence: CASSPGQRYGYTF. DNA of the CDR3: TGTGCCAGCAGCCCGGGACAGCGCTATGGCTACACCTTC.

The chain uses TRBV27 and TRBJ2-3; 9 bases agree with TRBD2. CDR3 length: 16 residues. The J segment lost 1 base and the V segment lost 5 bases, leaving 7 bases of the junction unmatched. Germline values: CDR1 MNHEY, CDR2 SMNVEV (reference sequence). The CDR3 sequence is CASSRTLAGRTDTQYF. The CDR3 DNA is TGTGCCAGCAGTCGGACACTAGCGGGCCGCACAGATACGCAGTATTTT.

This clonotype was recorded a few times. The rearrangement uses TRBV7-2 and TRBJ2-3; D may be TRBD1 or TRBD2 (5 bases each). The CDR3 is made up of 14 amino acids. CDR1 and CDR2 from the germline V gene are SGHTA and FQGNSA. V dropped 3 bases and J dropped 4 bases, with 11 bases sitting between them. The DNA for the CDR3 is TGTGCCAGCAGCTTTGGGCCGGGGCCAGATACGCAGTATTTT. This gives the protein CASSFGPGPDTQYF. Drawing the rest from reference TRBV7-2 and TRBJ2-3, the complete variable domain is GAGVSQSPSNKVTEKGKDVELRCDPISGHTALYWYRQSLGQGLEFLIYFQGNSAPDKSGLPSDRFSAERTGGSVSTLTIQRTQQEDSAVYLCASSFGPGPDTQYFGPGTRLTVL.

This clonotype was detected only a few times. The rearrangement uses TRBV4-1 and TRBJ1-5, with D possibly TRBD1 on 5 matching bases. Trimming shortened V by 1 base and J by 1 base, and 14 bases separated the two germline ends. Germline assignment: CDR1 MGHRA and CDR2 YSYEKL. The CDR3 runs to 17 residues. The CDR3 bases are TGCGCCAGCAGCCAAGTGTGGGGGACCGGCAGCAATCAGCCCCAGCATTTT. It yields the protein CASSQVWGTGSNQPQHF.

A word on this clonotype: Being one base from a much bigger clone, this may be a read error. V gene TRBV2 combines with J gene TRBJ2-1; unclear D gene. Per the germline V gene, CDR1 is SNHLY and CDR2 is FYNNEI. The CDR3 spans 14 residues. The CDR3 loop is CASSIASSYNEQSF. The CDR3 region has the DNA TGTGCCAGCAGTATAGCAAGCTCCTACAATGAGCAGTCCTTC.

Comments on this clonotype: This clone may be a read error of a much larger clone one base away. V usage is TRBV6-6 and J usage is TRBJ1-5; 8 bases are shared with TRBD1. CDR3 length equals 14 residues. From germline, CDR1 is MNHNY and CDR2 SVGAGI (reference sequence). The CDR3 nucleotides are TGTGCCAGCAGCACAGGGGGAGGAAATCTGCCCCAGCATTTT. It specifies CASSTGGGNLPQHF.

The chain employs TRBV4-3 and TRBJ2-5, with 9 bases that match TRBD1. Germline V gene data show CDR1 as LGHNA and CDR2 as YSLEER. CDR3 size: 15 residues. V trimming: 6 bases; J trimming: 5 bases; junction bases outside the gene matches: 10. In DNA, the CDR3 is TGCGCCAGCAGAGAGACCGGACAGGGGAAGGAGACCCAGTACTTC. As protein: CASRETGQGKETQYF.

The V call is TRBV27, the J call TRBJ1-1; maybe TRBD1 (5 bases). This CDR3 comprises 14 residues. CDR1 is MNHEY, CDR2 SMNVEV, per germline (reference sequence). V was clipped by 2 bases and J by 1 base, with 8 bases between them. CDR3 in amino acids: CASSLRTQNTEAFF. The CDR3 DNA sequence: TGTGCCAGCAGTTTACGGACACAGAACACTGAAGCTTTCTTT.

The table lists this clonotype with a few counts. DNA of the CDR3: TGTGCCAGCAGAATGGACGGAGGATCGAACACCGGGGAGCTGTTTTTT. Its protein is CASRMDGGSNTGELFF. This chain connects TRBV2 to TRBJ2-2, with a tentative D call TRBD2 (5 bases). The V gene's germline CDR1 is SNHLY and CDR2 FYNNEI. The CDR3 totals 16 residues. Trimming stripped 6 bases from V and 0 bases from J, with 14 bases between. The full variable domain, with the rest looked up from reference TRBV2 and TRBJ2-2, is EPEVTQTPSHQVTQMGQEVILRCVPISNHLYFYWYRQILGQKVEFLVSFYNNEISEKSEIFDDQFSVERPDGSNFTLKIRSTKLEDSAMYFCASRMDGGSNTGELFFGEGSRLTVL.

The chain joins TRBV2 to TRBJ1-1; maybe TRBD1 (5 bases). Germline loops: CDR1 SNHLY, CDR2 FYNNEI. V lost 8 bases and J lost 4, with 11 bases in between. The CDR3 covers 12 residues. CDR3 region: CASGGFSTEAFF. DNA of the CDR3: TGTGCCAGCGGGGGGTTTAGCACTGAAGCTTTCTTT.

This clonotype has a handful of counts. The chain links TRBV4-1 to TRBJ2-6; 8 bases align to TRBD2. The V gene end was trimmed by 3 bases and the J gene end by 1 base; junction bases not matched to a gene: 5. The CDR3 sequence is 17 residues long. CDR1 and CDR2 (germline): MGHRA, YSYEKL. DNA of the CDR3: TGCGCCAGCAGCCACCCCCGGGGGGGTTCTGGGGCCAACGTCCTGACTTTC. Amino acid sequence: CASSHPRGGSGANVLTF.

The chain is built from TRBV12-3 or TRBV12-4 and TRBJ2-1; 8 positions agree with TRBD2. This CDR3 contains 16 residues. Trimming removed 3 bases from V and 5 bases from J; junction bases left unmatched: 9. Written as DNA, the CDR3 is TGTGCCAGCAGTTTCACCGCGGGACTAGGACACAATGAGCAGTTCTTC. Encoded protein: CASSFTAGLGHNEQFF.

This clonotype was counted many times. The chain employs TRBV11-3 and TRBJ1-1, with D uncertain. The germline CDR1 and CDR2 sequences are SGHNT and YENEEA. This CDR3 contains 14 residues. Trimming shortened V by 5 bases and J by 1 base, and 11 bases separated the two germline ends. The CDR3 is CASSVSTANTEAFF. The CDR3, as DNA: TGTGCCAGCAGCGTCTCGACGGCGAACACTGAAGCTTTCTTT.

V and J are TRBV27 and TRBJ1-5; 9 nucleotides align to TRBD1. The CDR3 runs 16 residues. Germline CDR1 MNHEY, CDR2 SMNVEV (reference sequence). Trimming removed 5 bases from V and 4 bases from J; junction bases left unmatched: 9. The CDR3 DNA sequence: TGTGCCAGCAGTCCACAGGGGGCTTTAGAAAATCAGCCCCAGCATTTT. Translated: CASSPQGALENQPQHF.

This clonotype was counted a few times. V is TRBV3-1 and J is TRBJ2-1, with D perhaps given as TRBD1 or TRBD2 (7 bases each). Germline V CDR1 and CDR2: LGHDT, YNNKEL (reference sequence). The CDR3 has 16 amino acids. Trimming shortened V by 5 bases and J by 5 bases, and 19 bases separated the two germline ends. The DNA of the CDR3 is TGTGCCAGCAGCACCCCCTCGACAGGGAGGGACAATGAGCAGTTCTTC. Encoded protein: CASSTPSTGRDNEQFF.

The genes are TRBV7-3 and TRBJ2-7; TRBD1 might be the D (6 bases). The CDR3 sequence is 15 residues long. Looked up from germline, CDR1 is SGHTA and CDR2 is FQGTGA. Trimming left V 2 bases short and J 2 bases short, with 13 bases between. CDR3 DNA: TGTGCCAGCAGCTTAGATCCCCGGGACACCTACGAGCAGTACTTC. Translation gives CASSLDPRDTYEQYF.

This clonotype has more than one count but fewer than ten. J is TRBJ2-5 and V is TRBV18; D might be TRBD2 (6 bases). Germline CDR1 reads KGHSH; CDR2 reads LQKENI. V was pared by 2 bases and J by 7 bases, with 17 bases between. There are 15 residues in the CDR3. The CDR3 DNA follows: TGTGCCAGCTCACCAGAGGCGGCGGGGCAGGGGACCCAGTACTTC. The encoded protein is CASSPEAAGQGTQYF.